These 3 T cell receptor beta chains originate from one sample sequenced in a study of beta chain features in type 1 diabetes. Findings and limits, study-wide: Researchers report that Type 1 diabetes patients had moderately but significantly shorter TCRB CDR3s across all four CD4+ subsets.

Antigens for these TCRs are unknown. Expressed TCRB transcripts were sequenced because the entire RNA isolate underwent reverse transcription. The table came from immunoSEQ multiplex PCR; TCRdb's copy has only in-frame clones and leaves some out. The table has about 250,000 clones, roughly a tenth seen once. Sequencing was done on a sample of naive CD4+ T cells from blood. The receptors were sampled from a man aged 25-45 years with type 1 diabetes.

The chain carries TRBV7-2 and TRBJ2-7; TRBD1 matches 7 bases. Trimming cost V 3 bases and J 6 bases; bases outside gene matches: 5. CDR3 length equals 13 residues. Germline V gene data show CDR1 as SGHTA and CDR2 as FQGNSA. The CDR3 protein is CASSFRQGVEQYF. For the CDR3, the DNA is TGTGCCAGCAGCTTCAGACAGGGAGTCGAGCAGTACTTC.

On this clone: This sample includes further DNA sequences coding for the same CDR3. This chain joins TRBV6-5 and TRBJ2-1, with 11 bases fitting TRBD2. Looked up from germline, CDR1 is MNHEY and CDR2 is SVGAGI. This CDR3 is 15 amino acids long. V was pared by 6 bases and J by 3 bases, with 4 bases of the junction left unmatched. The CDR3 DNA reads as TGTGCCAGCAGCTTCACTAGCGGGGGCTACAATGAGCAGTTCTTC. Its translation is CASSFTSGGYNEQFF.

This clone has a single count. The chain is built from TRBV5-1 and TRBJ2-3; weak D call: TRBD1 (5 bases). CDR3 size: 19 residues. Trimming shortened V by 4 bases and J by 4 bases, and 28 bases separated the two germline ends. Germline assignment: CDR1 SGHRS and CDR2 YFSETQ. CDR3 sequence (DNA): TGCGCCAGCAGCCCACCCGGCAGGGTGGGAACAGTAAGGGCAGATACGCAGTATTTT. Its translation is CASSPPGRVGTVRADTQYF.